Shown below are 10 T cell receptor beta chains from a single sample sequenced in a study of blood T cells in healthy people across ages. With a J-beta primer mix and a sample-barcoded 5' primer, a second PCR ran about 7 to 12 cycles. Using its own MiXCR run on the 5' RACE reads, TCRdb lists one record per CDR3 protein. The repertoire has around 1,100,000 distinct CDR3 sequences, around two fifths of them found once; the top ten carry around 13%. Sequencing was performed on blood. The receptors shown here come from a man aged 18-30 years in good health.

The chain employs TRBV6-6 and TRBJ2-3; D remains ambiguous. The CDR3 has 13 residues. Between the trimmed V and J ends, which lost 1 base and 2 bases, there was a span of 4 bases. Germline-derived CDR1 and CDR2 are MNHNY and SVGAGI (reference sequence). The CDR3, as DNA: TGTGCCAGCAGTTACTATGCCACAGATACGCAGTATTTT. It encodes CASSYYATDTQYF.

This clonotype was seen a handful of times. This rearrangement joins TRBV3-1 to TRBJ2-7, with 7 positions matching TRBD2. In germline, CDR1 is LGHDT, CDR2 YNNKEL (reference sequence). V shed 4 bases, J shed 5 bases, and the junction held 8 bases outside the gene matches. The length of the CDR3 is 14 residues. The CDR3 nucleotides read TGTGCCAGCAGCCCCGGGGGGTTAACCAACGAGCAGTACTTC. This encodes CASSPGGLTNEQYF.

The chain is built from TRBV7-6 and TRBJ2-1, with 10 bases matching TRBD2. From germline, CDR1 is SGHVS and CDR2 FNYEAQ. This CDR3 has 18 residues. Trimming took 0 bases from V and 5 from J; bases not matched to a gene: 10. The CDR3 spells CASSLAPASGGRHNEQFF. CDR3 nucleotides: TGTGCCAGCAGCTTAGCTCCCGCTAGCGGGGGCCGCCACAATGAGCAGTTCTTC.

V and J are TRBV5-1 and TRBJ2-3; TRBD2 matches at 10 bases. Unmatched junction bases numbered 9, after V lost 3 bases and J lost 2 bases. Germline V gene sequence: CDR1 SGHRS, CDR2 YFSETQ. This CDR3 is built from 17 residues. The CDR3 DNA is TGCGCCAGCAGCTCTACCGTAGCGGGGGGCGCCACAGATACGCAGTATTTT. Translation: CASSSTVAGGATDTQYF.

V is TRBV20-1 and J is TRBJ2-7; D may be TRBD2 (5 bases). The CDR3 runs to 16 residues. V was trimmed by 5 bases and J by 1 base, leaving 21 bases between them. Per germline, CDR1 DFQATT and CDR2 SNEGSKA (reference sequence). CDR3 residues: CSAASNFRRSSYEQYF. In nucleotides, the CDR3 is TGCAGTGCTGCTAGCAATTTCAGGAGAAGTTCCTACGAGCAGTACTTC.

The CDR3 sequence is CASGTFRGEQFF. In nucleotides, the CDR3 is TGTGCCAGCGGGACATTTAGAGGTGAGCAGTTCTTC. The chain links TRBV6-1 to TRBJ2-1; TRBD1 might be the D (6 bases). CDR3 length equals 12 residues. The germline V and J ends were trimmed by 8 bases and 9 bases, with 14 bases remaining between them. Looked up from germline, CDR1 is MNHNS and CDR2 is SASEGT.

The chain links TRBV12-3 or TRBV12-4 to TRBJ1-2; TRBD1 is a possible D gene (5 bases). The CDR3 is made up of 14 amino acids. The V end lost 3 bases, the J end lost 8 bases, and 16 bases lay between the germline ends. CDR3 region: CASSLGGRAVGYTF. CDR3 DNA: TGTGCCAGCAGTTTGGGCGGCAGGGCGGTCGGCTACACCTTC.

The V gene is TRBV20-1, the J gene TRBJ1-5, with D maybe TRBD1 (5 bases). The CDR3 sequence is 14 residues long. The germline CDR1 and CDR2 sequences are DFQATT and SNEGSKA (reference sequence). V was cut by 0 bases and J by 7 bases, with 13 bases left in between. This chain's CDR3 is CSAREGQGWQPQHF. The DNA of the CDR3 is TGCAGTGCTAGAGAGGGTCAGGGCTGGCAGCCCCAGCATTTT.

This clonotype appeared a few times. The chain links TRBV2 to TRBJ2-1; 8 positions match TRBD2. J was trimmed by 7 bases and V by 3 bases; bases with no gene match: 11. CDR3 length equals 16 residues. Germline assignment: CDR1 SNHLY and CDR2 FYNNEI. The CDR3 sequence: CASSDPGLEGWNEQFF. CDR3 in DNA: TGTGCCAGCAGTGACCCGGGACTAGAGGGATGGAATGAGCAGTTCTTC.

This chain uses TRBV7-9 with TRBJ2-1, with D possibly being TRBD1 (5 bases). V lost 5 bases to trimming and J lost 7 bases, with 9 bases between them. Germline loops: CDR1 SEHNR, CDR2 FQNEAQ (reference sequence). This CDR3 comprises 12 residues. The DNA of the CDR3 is TGTGCCAGCAGCACCGACAGAAATGAGCAGTTCTTC. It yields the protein CASSTDRNEQFF.